In this sample, the clone carrying this T cell receptor beta chain turned up many times. Antigen specificity is unknown. This sample is part of a study of metastatic and nonmetastatic thyroid tumors. Looking at the study overall: Comparative analysis of repertoires was undertaken across blood and tumor or nodule tissue obtained from malignant and benign thyroid patients. Findings and limits, study-wide: Reportedly, malignant thyroid tumors had significantly higher TCR beta diversity than benign nodules, in blood and tumor.

The length of the CDR3 is 18 residues. Germline CDR1 reads MGHDK; CDR2 reads SYGVNS. With 3 bases clipped from V and 3 bases from J, the junction kept 16 bases outside the gene matches. No treatment of any kind had been given to any patient before thyroid surgery. Original processing notes: A classifier of distant metastasis in papillary thyroid cancer was built from CDR3 differences (across clinicopathological groups). TCRdb ran MiXCR on the PCR reads. TCRdb's processing, not the authors', yielded these V and J calls. The sample gives roughly 81,000 clones, 8.6% of which show up once; 8.8% is in the top ten.

The chain is built from TRBV25-1 and TRBJ2-7, with 8 positions matching TRBD2. The TCR originated in a female donor with papillary thyroid cancer or a benign thyroid nodule (not recorded which). Some clones in this sample may be carry-over from other donors' samples. Source material: blood. The CDR3 region has the DNA TGTGCCAGCAGTGAGACCCGTCGGGAGGGGGGACCAATCTACGAGCAGTACTTC. Its protein product is CASSETRREGGPIYEQYF.